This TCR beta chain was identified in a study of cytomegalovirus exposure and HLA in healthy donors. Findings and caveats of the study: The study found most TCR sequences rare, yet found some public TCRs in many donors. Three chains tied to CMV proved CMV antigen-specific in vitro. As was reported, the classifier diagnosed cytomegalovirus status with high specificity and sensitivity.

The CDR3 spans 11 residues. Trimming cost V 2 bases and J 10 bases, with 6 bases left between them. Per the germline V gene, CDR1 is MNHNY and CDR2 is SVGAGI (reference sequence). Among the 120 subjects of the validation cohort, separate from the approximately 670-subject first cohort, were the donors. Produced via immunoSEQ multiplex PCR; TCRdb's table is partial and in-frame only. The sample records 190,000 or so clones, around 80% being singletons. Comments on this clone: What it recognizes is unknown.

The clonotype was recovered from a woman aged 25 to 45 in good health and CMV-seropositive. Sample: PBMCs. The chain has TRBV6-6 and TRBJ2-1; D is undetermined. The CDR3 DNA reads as TGTGCCAGCAGTTACGAACAGGAGCAGTTCTTC. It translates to CASSYEQEQFF.